This TCR beta chain was sequenced during a study of CD8 T cells in ankylosing spondylitis. Each CDR3 protein gets one entry after TCRdb re-called the 5' RACE reads with MiXCR. In the table there are 200,000 to 300,000 distinct CDR3 sequences, about 11% of which are singletons. This clonotype was observed at least ten times. Losses at the gene ends were 2 bases for V and 5 bases for J; bases not matched to a gene: 5. CDR1 is SGHTA, CDR2 FQGNSA, per germline. CDR3 length: 15 amino acids. The chain carries TRBV7-2 and TRBJ2-1, with TRBD2 identical over 8 bases. The receptor was derived from a male donor with ankylosing spondylitis or in good health (not recorded which). Sequencing used blood, either unsorted or a sorted T cell fraction (not recorded which). CDR3 nucleotide sequence: TGTGCCAGCAGCTTAAGCGGGGGAATACACAATGAGCAGTTCTTC. Translated, it gives CASSLSGGIHNEQFF.